This T cell receptor beta chain was retrieved from a study of CD8+ T cells in alopecia areata. Study-level points and caveats: Compared with normal scalp, lesional scalp had higher clonality and more expanded CD8+ clones. Scalp specimens additionally yield sequences from normal skin's resident alphabeta T cells. Although TCR sharing was seen in mice, sharing across patients was less clear, possibly for HLA-related reasons.

PBMCs were stained for CD3, CD4 and CD8, and CD4+ and CD8+ T cells were sorted. As for this clone: No antigen is known for it.

The V end was cut by 7 bases, the J end by 4 bases, with 5 bases between. Germline assignment: CDR1 SQVTM and CDR2 ANQGSEA. This CDR3 region has 10 residues. Extraction of RNA preceded its reverse transcription into cDNA, which served as the sequencing template. Profiled with immunoSEQ multiplex PCR; TCRdb holds only in-frame clones, not every one. Of 110,000 or so clones listed, roughly two thirds were seen once; the top ten hold roughly 2.8%. Sequenced sample: CD4+ T cells sorted from blood. This chain uses TRBV29-1 with TRBJ2-1; D is unresolved. The origin of this receptor is a human donor in good health. CDR3 in DNA: TGCAGCGGTCTTTACAATGAGCAGTTCTTC. It codes for CSGLYNEQFF.